This T cell receptor (beta chain) was observed in a study of T cell changes during pregnancy in multiple sclerosis. Produced via immunoSEQ multiplex PCR; TCRdb's table is partial and in-frame only. The data show about 100,000 clones, with roughly 90% seen just once and around 1.8% held by the top ten. Trimming stripped 9 bases from V and 2 bases from J, with 8 bases between. The CDR3 covers 12 residues. Germline V gene lookup returns CDR1 MDHEN and CDR2 SYDVKM. This clone was seen only a few times. The TCR sequence derives from a female donor with multiple sclerosis, enrolled in a pregnancy study. The sample in question was peripheral blood, obtained after pregnancy. The chain is built from TRBV28 and TRBJ2-4; the D gene is possibly TRBD2 (6 bases). CDR3 nucleotides: TGTGCCAGTGGGACTTCCAAAAACATTCAGTACTTC. The encoded protein is CASGTSKNIQYF.